These 24 T cell receptor beta chains share one sample of origin, sequenced in a study of OX40 agonist ivuxolimab in advanced cancers. Clones were read by immunoSEQ multiplex PCR, and TCRdb kept only the in-frame ones, dropping some. The sample has 50,000 to 65,000 clones, about 87% seen once. The specimen comprised CD4+ or CD8+ T cells sorted from blood, sampled in a trial of the OX40 agonist ivuxolimab. The receptors here all came from an adult with an advanced solid tumor such as melanoma, head and neck, liver or kidney cancer.

The V and J genes are TRBV5-8 and TRBJ1-5; D unresolved. The germline V gene encodes CDR1 SGHTS and CDR2 YDEGEE. This CDR3 spans 14 amino acids. Trimming left V 2 bases short and J 6 bases short, with 12 bases between. The CDR3 region is CASSLRARGQPQHF. The CDR3 nucleotides are TGTGCCAGCAGCTTAAGGGCCCGGGGTCAGCCCCAGCATTTT.

The chain is built from TRBV5-5 and TRBJ1-4, with D hard to call. Germline V lookup: CDR1 SGHKS, CDR2 YYEKEE (reference sequence). The CDR3 contains 15 residues. The V end lost 4 bases, the J end lost 0 bases, and 10 bases lay between the germline ends. The CDR3 sequence: CASSPGSPTNEKLFF. The CDR3 DNA is TGTGCCAGCAGCCCCGGGTCCCCAACTAATGAAAAACTGTTTTTT.

The chain is built from TRBV19 and TRBJ2-6; 12 bases are a match to TRBD1. The CDR3 is 20 amino acids. J lost 2 bases, V lost 3 bases, and 11 bases had no gene match. Germline values: CDR1 LNHDA, CDR2 SQIVND (reference sequence). DNA for the CDR3: TGTGCCAGTAGTATTTTTTTTACGGGGACAGGGGGCACTGGGGCCAACGTCCTGACTTTC. Residues: CASSIFFTGTGGTGANVLTF.

This clone was detected only once. This chain links TRBV5-4 with TRBJ2-5, with D maybe TRBD1 (6 bases). Trimming took off 1 base at V and 5 bases at J, with 12 bases between the two ends. Germline V gene lookup returns CDR1 SGHNT and CDR2 YYREEE (reference sequence). The CDR3 totals 14 residues. DNA of the CDR3: TGTGCCAGCAGCTTGCCCGGTAGGGGGGAGACCCAGTACTTC. Translation: CASSLPGRGETQYF. The whole variable domain, remainder taken from reference TRBV5-4 and TRBJ2-5, is ETGVTQSPTHLIKTRGQQVTLRCSSQSGHNTVSWYQQALGQGPQFIFQYYREEENGRGNFPPRFSGLQFPNYSSELNVNALELDDSALYLCASSLPGRGETQYFGPGTRLLVL.

This clone was seen more than once but under ten times. The chain recombines TRBV27 with TRBJ2-7, with 9 bases fitting TRBD2. The trim removed 2 bases at V and 0 bases at J, leaving 8 bases unmatched. CDR3 length: 17 amino acids. CDR1 and CDR2 from the germline V gene are MNHEY and SMNVEV (reference sequence). The CDR3 here is CASSLRPSGASSYEQYF. For the CDR3, the DNA is TGTGCCAGCAGTTTAAGGCCTAGCGGGGCAAGCTCCTACGAGCAGTACTTC.

The chain couples TRBV6-1 to TRBJ2-3, with D unresolved. This CDR3 comprises 14 residues. V was trimmed by 1 base and J by 1 base, leaving 6 bases between them. Germline V CDR1 and CDR2: MNHNS, SASEGT. CDR3 sequence: CASSEETRTDTQYF. CDR3 DNA sequence: TGTGCCAGCAGTGAAGAAACCCGCACAGATACGCAGTATTTT.

The chain couples TRBV5-1 to TRBJ1-4, with a tentative D call TRBD1 (5 bases). Germline V CDR1 and CDR2: SGHRS, YFSETQ. Trimming removed 1 base at V and 0 bases at J, with 10 bases between. This CDR3 is built from 16 residues. The CDR3 coding sequence is TGCGCCAGCAGCTTGCTAGGGACTGCAACTAATGAAAAACTGTTTTTT. Encoded protein: CASSLLGTATNEKLFF.

J is TRBJ2-5 and V is TRBV6-5; TRBD2 is a possible D gene (6 bases). Trimming took off 6 bases at V and 9 bases at J, with 14 bases between the two ends. The germline CDR1 and CDR2 sequences are MNHEY and SVGAGI. The CDR3 is 12 residues long. CDR3 bases: TGTGCCAGCAGCCCATCCTCGGGGGCCCAGTACTTC. This gives the protein CASSPSSGAQYF.

V gene TRBV5-5 combines with J gene TRBJ2-2; D may be TRBD2 (5 bases). CDR1 and CDR2 from the germline V gene are SGHKS and YYEKEE (reference sequence). Between the trimmed V and J ends, which lost 0 bases and 2 bases, there was a span of 11 bases. The CDR3 contains 16 residues. In DNA, the CDR3 is TGTGCCAGCAGCTTGGGGACGGGATCTAACACCGGGGAGCTGTTTTTT. Protein product: CASSLGTGSNTGELFF.

This chain joins TRBV2 and TRBJ2-6; 11 bases are a match to TRBD1. Germline CDR1 SNHLY, CDR2 FYNNEI. CDR3 length: 18 amino acids. V shed 4 bases and J 1 base; nucleotides not matched to a gene: 6. The chain's CDR3 is CASSAGQGAGSGANVLTF. Here the CDR3 DNA reads TGTGCCAGCAGTGCCGGACAGGGGGCAGGTTCTGGGGCCAACGTCCTGACTTTC.

This chain uses TRBV5-4 with TRBJ2-3; D gene unclear. The V end was cut by 0 bases, the J end by 8 bases, with 13 bases between. This CDR3 spans 14 amino acids. Germline V gives CDR1 SGHNT, CDR2 YYREEE (reference sequence). The CDR3 sequence: CASSLGLNMGTQYF. The CDR3 DNA follows: TGTGCCAGCAGCTTGGGCCTGAATATGGGTACGCAGTATTTT.

The chain employs TRBV6-5 and TRBJ1-1; D gene ambiguous. This CDR3 comprises 13 residues. Trimming took off 4 bases at V and 10 bases at J, with 16 bases between the two ends. Germline assignment: CDR1 MNHEY and CDR2 SVGAGI. CDR3 in amino acids: CASSSPSDTSAFF. The CDR3 region has the DNA TGTGCCAGCAGTTCCCCTTCCGACACATCAGCTTTCTTT.

The chain is built from TRBV5-1 and TRBJ2-4, with 14 bases aligning to TRBD2. The V gene's germline CDR1 is SGHRS and CDR2 YFSETQ. J lost 1 base, V lost 2 bases, and 11 bases had no gene match. The CDR3 runs 20 residues. CDR3 amino acids: CASSLLGLAGDFRAKNIQYF. CDR3 nucleotide sequence: TGCGCCAGCAGCTTATTGGGACTAGCGGGAGACTTTAGGGCCAAAAACATTCAGTACTTC.

The J gene is TRBJ2-1, the V gene TRBV7-8; the match to TRBD2 covers 10 bases. The trim removed 6 bases at V and 4 bases at J, leaving 6 bases unmatched. The CDR3 has 15 residues. CDR1 SGHVS and CDR2 FQNEAQ come from the germline V gene. Here the CDR3 reads CASRVTSGAYNEQFF. CDR3 sequence (DNA): TGTGCCAGCAGAGTTACTAGCGGGGCTTACAATGAGCAGTTCTTC.

This sequence joins TRBV5-1 and TRBJ2-7, with D possibly matching TRBD2 (5 bases). Germline CDR1 reads SGHRS; CDR2 reads YFSETQ. Trimming took 3 bases from V and 2 from J, leaving 15 bases between them. CDR3 length equals 15 residues. CDR3 nucleotide sequence: TGCGCCAGCAGCTCCACCGATGGAGCGGCCTACGAGCAGTACTTC. Residues: CASSSTDGAAYEQYF.

This chain links TRBV6-4 with TRBJ2-2; weak D call: TRBD1 (6 bases). This CDR3 is 14 amino acids long. V lost 7 bases, J lost 0 bases, and 9 bases lay in between. From germline, CDR1 is MRHNA and CDR2 SNTAGT. The CDR3 bases are TGTGCCAGCAAAAGGACAGCGAACACCGGGGAGCTGTTTTTT. Its translation: CASKRTANTGELFF.

The chain couples TRBV15 to TRBJ2-5; D uncertain. The CDR3 sequence is 12 residues long. V was trimmed by 3 bases and J by 3 bases, leaving 5 bases between them. In germline, CDR1 is LNHNV, CDR2 YYDKDF (reference sequence). The CDR3: CATSREEETQYF. The CDR3 DNA reads as TGTGCCACCAGCAGGGAAGAAGAGACCCAGTACTTC.

The chain recombines TRBV6-5 with TRBJ1-2; TRBD1 might be the D (6 bases). The V end was cut by 0 bases, the J end by 5 bases, with 10 bases between. Germline CDR1 reads MNHEY; CDR2 reads SVGAGI. CDR3 length: 14 residues. Here the CDR3 DNA reads TGTGCCAGCAGTTACTCGCGGGGGCATTATGGCTACACCTTC. It yields the protein CASSYSRGHYGYTF.

This clone was seen a few times. The CDR3 protein is CASSRGTSGPHNEQFF. The CDR3 bases are TGCGCCAGCAGCCGCGGGACTAGCGGTCCCCACAATGAGCAGTTCTTC. The rearrangement joins TRBV5-1 to TRBJ2-1; 11 bases line up with TRBD2. Germline V lookup: CDR1 SGHRS, CDR2 YFSETQ. This CDR3 has 16 amino acids. V was pared by 4 bases and J by 5 bases, with 8 bases of the junction left unmatched.

The J gene is TRBJ2-2, the V gene TRBV2, with D unresolved. Germline CDR1 is SNHLY and CDR2 is FYNNEI. This CDR3 spans 12 amino acids. The ends were cut back, 7 bases at V and 3 bases at J, with 6 bases in the middle. The CDR3 DNA sequence: TGTGCCAGCAACCCCTACACCGGGGAGCTGTTTTTT. Its translation: CASNPYTGELFF.

The CDR3 protein is CASSPEGFSGNTIYF. CDR3 sequence (DNA): TGTGCCAGCAGCCCGGAAGGATTCTCTGGAAACACCATATATTTT. This sequence joins TRBV7-9 and TRBJ1-3, with unresolved D. The CDR3 length is 15 residues. CDR1 SEHNR and CDR2 FQNEAQ come from the germline V gene (reference sequence). The V gene lost 5 bases and the J gene lost 0 bases, with 11 bases spanning the gap.

The V gene is TRBV4-2, the J gene TRBJ2-3; 7 bases agree with TRBD1. The V gene's germline CDR1 is LGHNA and CDR2 YNFKEQ. The trim removed 4 bases at V and 4 bases at J, leaving 8 bases unmatched. The CDR3 loop spans 15 amino acids. The CDR3 DNA sequence: TGTGCCAGCAGCCGCGACAGGGATGGGGCAGATACGCAGTATTTT. Translating it yields CASSRDRDGADTQYF.

V is TRBV7-9 and J is TRBJ2-2; 10 nucleotides match TRBD2. CDR3 length equals 17 residues. Germline V lookup: CDR1 SEHNR, CDR2 FQNEAQ (reference sequence). V dropped 4 bases and J dropped 9; count of bases not matched to a gene: 14. The CDR3 DNA reads TGTGCCAGCAGCTCCGGACTAGCGGCGACCCAGAGCCGGGAGCTGTTTTTT. Protein: CASSSGLAATQSRELFF.

There are a few counts of this clone. This chain joins TRBV2 and TRBJ2-7; TRBD2 matches 7 bases. Germline lookup yields CDR1 SNHLY and CDR2 FYNNEI. This CDR3 is 14 amino acids long. V shed 3 bases and J 6 bases; nucleotides not matched to a gene: 8. The CDR3 sequence is CASSDLVSSGEQYF. The CDR3 bases are TGTGCCAGCAGTGATCTCGTGTCTAGCGGCGAGCAGTACTTC.